This TCR beta chain was recorded in a study of cytotoxic CD8 clonotypes in ibrutinib-treated CLL (dated by TCRdb to the early 2020s). About the study as a whole: The cohort was composed of more than ten relapsed/refractory and roughly 16 treatment-naive patients; IGHV unmutated status was identified in approximately 18 patients. Response samples were obtained after a median of approximately 12 months of treatment, with a range of about 6 to 40 months. Responses were partial in roughly 24 patients and complete in 2; after median about 70 months follow-up, approximately 15 stayed in remission and some twelve progressed. Longitudinal samples were available for about 30% of the roughly 86 trial participants. Cryopreserved peripheral blood mononuclear cells were collected before treatment, at response, and at either disease progression or sustained remission. Every remission and progressive disease sample was obtained while ibrutinib was still being received by the patients. On average, each sample yielded about 260,000 productive templates and around 100,000 productive rearrangements.

V and J are trimmed by 3 bases and 4 bases, and the gene matches miss 7 bases of the junction. The CDR3 holds 16 amino acids from the cysteine to the phenylalanine. CDR3 DNA only is kept here, 48 bases in frame from base 1. The germline V gene sets CDR1 to SGDLS and CDR2 to YYNGEE. Remarks on this clone: Its antigen remains undetermined. No base-level quality is on record; no much larger clone is a single base apart.

A MiSeq instrument was used for deep resolution sequencing, which targeted depths ranging from 1 in 1 million up to 1 in 200,000 T cells, with coverage averaging 10x for each clonotype. TCR beta libraries were generated with the immunoSEQ hsTCRB Kit. For the original study's pipeline: The data were analyzed with ImmunoSEQ Analyzer and ImmunoSEQ Data Assistant, and V, D and J gene assignments followed IMGT definitions. Clonality, with values ranging from 0 to 1, was calculated as one minus the normalized Shannon entropy of productive rearrangement frequencies. Only overrepresented clonotypes making up at least 0.05% of the repertoire of each patient were included in the public clonotype analysis. More than ten age-matched healthy donor repertoires from immuneACCESS were used as controls for clonality. Not all clones reach the TCRdb copy of this immuneACCESS table, which keeps in-frame sequences only. Checked studies attribute under half of the gap to unresolved V genes and leave the rest unexplained. V and J calls plus clone size are reproduced from that table; the DNA served to infer D and trimming. Within this sample are 250,000 to 350,000 clones, with more than 70% of them counted one time only. Approximately 5.1% of the sample goes to the ten largest clones.

The time point label of this sample denotes: progressive disease on ibrutinib. For TCR beta library preparation, roughly 2 micrograms of genomic DNA were extracted from the cryopreserved PBMCs. Longitudinal blood samples from CLL patients receiving ibrutinib monotherapy were subjected to high-throughput TCR beta sequencing. Patients were enrolled in a phase 2 open-label single-center ibrutinib monotherapy trial. What the study reported, not specific to this receptor: Sustained-remission and progressing patients did not have matched sampling times, and lymph node repertoires were not examined. An increase in clonality was observed at ibrutinib response, with clonality remaining stable during sustained remission and falling back toward baseline at progression. Public clonotypes were rare and either shrank or stayed stable during treatment, and the rise in clonality at ibrutinib response reflected expansion of private clonotypes. At baseline, clonality was higher than in age-matched healthy donors and showed a strong correlation with circulating CD8+ T-cell counts.

Sequenced material: PBMCs, taken at disease progression, from a patient treated with ibrutinib. This receptor was obtained from a human donor with chronic lymphocytic leukemia. The chain joins TRBV9 to TRBJ2-5; TRBD2 fits 12 bases in the junction. The encoded CDR3 is CASSDGLAGWGETQYF. Here is the DNA: TGTGCCAGCAGCGACGGACTAGCGGGGTGGGGAGAGACCCAGTACTTC.